One and the same sample provided the 25 T cell receptor beta chains below, sequenced in a study of cytomegalovirus exposure and HLA in healthy donors. Profiled with immunoSEQ multiplex PCR; TCRdb holds only in-frame clones, not every one. The table has 150,000 to 200,000 clones, 85% seen once; the top ten hold 16%. The sample taken for sequencing was PBMCs. These receptors were obtained from a man aged 18 to 29 in good health and CMV-seropositive.

V usage is TRBV11-3 and J usage is TRBJ1-6; no firm D call. The CDR3 spans 20 residues. V was shortened by 1 base and J by 0 bases, with 19 bases between the two germline ends. Germline CDR1 is SGHNT and CDR2 is YENEEA. CDR3 in DNA: TGTGCCAGCAGCTTAGTCCGAGTAGACATCCCGAGCTCCTATAATTCACCCCTCCACTTT. This sequence encodes CASSLVRVDIPSSYNSPLHF.

The genes are TRBV5-1 and TRBJ1-6, with TRBD1 matching over 10 bases. Germline-derived CDR1 and CDR2 are SGHRS and YFSETQ. CDR3 length: 15 residues. Trimming cost V 0 bases and J 10 bases; bases outside gene matches: 4. CDR3 DNA sequence: TGCGCCAGCAGCTTGGAAGGGACAGGGGAATCACCCCTCCACTTT. Translation: CASSLEGTGESPLHF.

The rearrangement joins TRBV30 to TRBJ1-5, with D unresolved. Trimming shortened V by 4 bases and J by 0 bases, and 10 bases separated the two germline ends. This CDR3 has 14 residues. CDR1 and CDR2 from the germline V gene are GTSNPN and SVGIG (reference sequence). CDR3 region: CAWKHRNSNQPQHF. The CDR3 region has the DNA TGTGCCTGGAAGCACAGAAATAGCAATCAGCCCCAGCATTTT. Full variable domain (outside the CDR3, taken from reference TRBV30 and TRBJ1-5): SQTIHQWPATLVQPVGSPLSLECTVEGTSNPNLYWYRQAAGRGLQLLFYSVGIGQISSEVPQNLSASRPQDRQFILSSKKLLLSDSGFYLCAWKHRNSNQPQHFGDGTRLSIL.

The chain has TRBV5-1 and TRBJ1-2; D may be TRBD1 (6 bases). Trimming shortened V by 0 bases and J by 7 bases, and 16 bases separated the two germline ends. The germline V gene encodes CDR1 SGHRS and CDR2 YFSETQ. The CDR3 covers 15 residues. This CDR3 is CASSLAGARGAGYTF. In nucleotides, the CDR3 is TGCGCCAGCAGCTTGGCCGGCGCCAGGGGAGCTGGCTACACCTTC.

This clone appeared a single time. The rearrangement joins TRBV7-9 to TRBJ2-7; D is uncertain. CDR1 is SEHNR and CDR2 is FQNEAQ in the germline V gene (reference sequence). V lost 3 bases and J 5 bases, leaving 17 bases between the germline ends. This CDR3 has 15 residues. CDR3 DNA: TGTGCCAGCAGCTTTACAGCAGCCGGTAGTCACGAGCAGTACTTC. Translation: CASSFTAAGSHEQYF.

The chain is built from TRBV30 and TRBJ1-2, with 8 positions matching TRBD1. The CDR3 sequence is 16 residues long. Germline CDR1 reads GTSNPN; CDR2 reads SVGIG (reference sequence). J was trimmed by 0 bases and V by 2 bases; bases with no gene match: 8. CDR3: CAWSSGTGRANYGYTF. The CDR3 DNA reads as TGTGCCTGGAGTTCAGGGACAGGCCGAGCTAACTATGGCTACACCTTC.

The table lists this clone with a few counts. The chain couples TRBV5-4 to TRBJ1-2; tentatively, D is TRBD1 (5 bases). The CDR3 spans 16 residues. The germline CDR1 and CDR2 sequences are SGHNT and YYREEE (reference sequence). V dropped 3 bases and J dropped 7 bases, with 22 bases sitting between them. CDR3 sequence reads: CASSSNGFGRDIGYTF. As DNA, the CDR3 is TGTGCCAGCAGCTCGAATGGGTTTGGCAGGGATATTGGCTACACCTTC.

This clone was seen ten or more times. The CDR3 DNA reads as TGCGCCAGCAGCATGACAGGGGGACCGCTCGAGCAGTACTTC. This sequence encodes CASSMTGGPLEQYF. This chain links TRBV5-1 with TRBJ2-7, with 9 bases aligning to TRBD1. The germline gives CDR1 SGHRS, CDR2 YFSETQ. CDR3 length: 14 amino acids. Losses at the gene ends were 4 bases for V and 6 bases for J; bases not matched to a gene: 8.

This clone appeared many times. The chain links TRBV30 to TRBJ2-3; 11 positions match TRBD1. V trimming: 5 bases; J trimming: 5 bases; junction bases outside the gene matches: 12. The germline V gene has CDR1 GTSNPN and CDR2 SVGIG (reference sequence). The CDR3 covers 16 residues. This chain's CDR3 is CAWRTGTGGSGDTQYF. DNA of the CDR3: TGTGCCTGGCGTACCGGGACAGGGGGATCGGGAGATACGCAGTATTTT. The whole variable domain, remainder taken from reference TRBV30 and TRBJ2-3, is SQTIHQWPATLVQPVGSPLSLECTVEGTSNPNLYWYRQAAGRGLQLLFYSVGIGQISSEVPQNLSASRPQDRQFILSSKKLLLSDSGFYLCAWRTGTGGSGDTQYFGPGTRLTVL.

The chain links TRBV2 to TRBJ2-3; the D is unclear. This CDR3 has 15 amino acids. CDR1 and CDR2 from the germline V gene are SNHLY and FYNNEI. The V and J ends lost 0 bases and 7 bases respectively, with 14 bases between them. CDR3 residues: CASSEAVIESNTQYF. In nucleotides, the CDR3 is TGTGCCAGCAGTGAAGCGGTAATAGAGTCAAATACGCAGTATTTT.

The chain carries TRBV11-2 and TRBJ2-5, with TRBD1 as a possible D gene (5 bases). The germline CDR1 and CDR2 sequences are SGHAT and FQNNGV. V was cut by 2 bases and J by 2 bases, with 9 bases left in between. The CDR3 runs 14 residues. CDR3 sequence (DNA): TGTGCCAGCAGCTTATTAGACAGACAAGAGACCCAGTACTTC. Encoded protein: CASSLLDRQETQYF. Full variable domain (missing parts from reference TRBV11-2 and TRBJ2-5): EAGVAQSPRYKIIEKRQSVAFWCNPISGHATLYWYQQILGQGPKLLIQFQNNGVVDDSQLPKDRFSAERLKGVDSTLKIQPAKLEDSAVYLCASSLLDRQETQYFGPGTRLLVL.

The chain recombines TRBV5-1 with TRBJ2-2; TRBD2 matches 8 bases. The CDR3 is 15 residues long. CDR1 is SGHRS, CDR2 YFSETQ, per germline. V lost 4 bases and J lost 0; bases outside the gene matches: 2. The CDR3 protein is CASSVSGANTGELFF. The CDR3 coding sequence is TGCGCCAGCAGCGTTAGCGGGGCGAACACCGGGGAGCTGTTTTTT. The whole variable domain, filled in from reference TRBV5-1 and TRBJ2-2, reads KAGVTQTPRYLIKTRGQQVTLSCSPISGHRSVSWYQQTPGQGLQFLFEYFSETQRNKGNFPGRFSGRQFSNSRSEMNVSTLELGDSALYLCASSVSGANTGELFFGEGSRLTVL.

The rearrangement uses TRBV29-1 and TRBJ2-6; D might be TRBD1 (8 bases). The CDR3 loop spans 15 amino acids. Germline CDR1 reads SQVTM; CDR2 reads ANQGSEA. The V end was cut by 7 bases, the J end by 2 bases, with 15 bases between. In nucleotides, the CDR3 is TGCAGCGGGACAGGGAGGGGTCCTGGGGCCAACGTCCTGACTTTC. Encoded protein: CSGTGRGPGANVLTF.

Points on this clone: The CDR3 does not end in the conserved phenylalanine or tryptophan, so this is likely a read error. It is unclear where the CDR3 begins or ends on the DNA, so no DNA is shown, and the CDR3 is as TCRdb lists it. V is TRBV5-4 and J is TRBJ2-4; the table's D gene call, TRBD1, was not cross checked with the DNA. From its first to its last residue, the CDR3 has 11 amino acids. Germline V lookup: CDR1 SGHNT, CDR2 YYREEE (reference sequence). CDR3 protein: CASSLKQGLVI.

The chain combines TRBV30 with TRBJ2-2; 7 bases match TRBD2. This CDR3 has 14 amino acids. Per the germline V gene, CDR1 is GTSNPN and CDR2 is SVGIG (reference sequence). Trimming cost V 5 bases and J 6 bases; bases outside gene matches: 9. The CDR3 reads CAWGREVLSGELFF. The CDR3 coding sequence is TGTGCCTGGGGGAGGGAGGTGCTCTCCGGGGAGCTGTTTTTT. The whole variable domain, remainder taken from reference TRBV30 and TRBJ2-2, is SQTIHQWPATLVQPVGSPLSLECTVEGTSNPNLYWYRQAAGRGLQLLFYSVGIGQISSEVPQNLSASRPQDRQFILSSKKLLLSDSGFYLCAWGREVLSGELFFGEGSRLTVL.

This clone was counted once. This chain connects TRBV28 to TRBJ2-7, with D possibly being TRBD1 (6 bases). The CDR3 totals 14 residues. The germline CDR1 and CDR2 sequences are MDHEN and SYDVKM. The V gene lost 3 bases and the J gene lost 6 bases, with 15 bases spanning the gap. CDR3 residues: CASSLDRPPPEQYF. DNA of the CDR3: TGTGCCAGCAGTTTGGACAGACCCCCCCCCGAGCAGTACTTC.

The chain carries TRBV28 and TRBJ1-1; D not resolved. The CDR3 runs to 15 residues. V shed 5 bases and J shed 5 bases, with 18 bases lying between them. Per the germline V gene, CDR1 is MDHEN and CDR2 is SYDVKM. The CDR3 nucleotides are TGTGCCAGCAGTAAATCCAGTCACCCCTGGACTGAAGCTTTCTTT. Its protein product is CASSKSSHPWTEAFF.

This clone is a singleton in its sample. This chain uses TRBV2 with TRBJ2-2; 8 nucleotides line up with TRBD2. V shed 6 bases, J shed 7 bases, and the junction held 4 bases outside the gene matches. The CDR3 consists of 13 residues. The germline CDR1 and CDR2 sequences are SNHLY and FYNNEI. The CDR3 sequence: CASRSGGFGELFF. The CDR3 DNA reads as TGTGCCAGCAGGTCGGGGGGGTTCGGGGAGCTGTTTTTT.

The count of this clone is one. The chain couples TRBV10-2 to TRBJ1-5; no firm D call. This CDR3 region has 14 residues. The germline CDR1 and CDR2 sequences are WSHSY and SAAADI. V lost 3 bases to trimming and J lost 9 bases, with 15 bases between them. The CDR3 is CASSDRRTSGPQHF. The CDR3 DNA reads TGCGCCAGCAGTGACAGGCGTACAAGTGGGCCCCAGCATTTT.

This clone was recorded only once. V and J are TRBV5-6 and TRBJ2-7; the D gene is possibly TRBD1 (5 bases). CDR3 length: 15 residues. Trimming cost V 6 bases and J 2 bases, with 18 bases left between them. The germline gives CDR1 SGHDT, CDR2 YYEEEE. In nucleotides, the CDR3 is TGTGCCAGCAACCGGATAGACAGAGTCCCCTACGAGCAGTACTTC. Its translation is CASNRIDRVPYEQYF.

The chain employs TRBV9 and TRBJ2-4, with a possible D match to TRBD1 (5 bases). V gave up 0 bases and J gave up 3 bases, with 13 bases separating them. Per germline, CDR1 SGDLS and CDR2 YYNGEE. This CDR3 is 16 amino acids long. CDR3 coding DNA: TGTGCCAGCAGCGTAGGACAAACAGGAGACAAAAACATTCAGTACTTC. This gives the protein CASSVGQTGDKNIQYF.

V and J are TRBV2 and TRBJ2-2; D possibly corresponds to TRBD1 (5 bases). The ends were cut back, 4 bases at V and 5 bases at J, with 14 bases in the middle. Germline V gene lookup returns CDR1 SNHLY and CDR2 FYNNEI. This CDR3 has 15 residues. CDR3 sequence (DNA): TGTGCCAGCAGTGTGGGGCAGGGAAGGACCGGGGAGCTGTTTTTT. Its protein is CASSVGQGRTGELFF. The full variable domain, with the rest looked up from reference TRBV2 and TRBJ2-2, is EPEVTQTPSHQVTQMGQEVILRCVPISNHLYFYWYRQILGQKVEFLVSFYNNEISEKSEIFDDQFSVERPDGSNFTLKIRSTKLEDSAMYFCASSVGQGRTGELFFGEGSRLTVL.

This rearrangement joins TRBV6-5 to TRBJ2-2, with D tentatively TRBD2 (5 bases). The V end lost 6 bases, the J end lost 4 bases, and 12 bases lay between the germline ends. The CDR3 runs 14 residues. Germline V CDR1 and CDR2: MNHEY, SVGAGI. The DNA of the CDR3 is TGTGCCAGCAGCGCCTCCGGGGTCACCGGGGAGCTGTTTTTT. Encoded protein: CASSASGVTGELFF.

The V gene is TRBV6-1, the J gene TRBJ1-5; D possibly corresponds to TRBD1 (5 bases). CDR3 size: 18 residues. Germline-derived CDR1 and CDR2 are MNHNS and SASEGT. V shed 3 bases and J shed 6 bases, with 24 bases lying between them. The CDR3 sequence: CASSDIKTDTFYGQPQHF. CDR3 nucleotide sequence: TGTGCCAGCAGTGACATAAAAACGGACACCTTTTACGGTCAGCCCCAGCATTTT.

This clone was recorded a few times. J is TRBJ1-2 and V is TRBV2, with 9 bases lining up with TRBD1. This CDR3 has 15 residues. Germline CDR1 and CDR2: SNHLY and FYNNEI. The junction had 7 bases not matched to a gene; V was cut back by 8 bases and J by 0 bases. In nucleotides, the CDR3 is TGTGCCAGCGACACCGGGACAGGGACTAACTATGGCTACACCTTC. Its protein product is CASDTGTGTNYGYTF.